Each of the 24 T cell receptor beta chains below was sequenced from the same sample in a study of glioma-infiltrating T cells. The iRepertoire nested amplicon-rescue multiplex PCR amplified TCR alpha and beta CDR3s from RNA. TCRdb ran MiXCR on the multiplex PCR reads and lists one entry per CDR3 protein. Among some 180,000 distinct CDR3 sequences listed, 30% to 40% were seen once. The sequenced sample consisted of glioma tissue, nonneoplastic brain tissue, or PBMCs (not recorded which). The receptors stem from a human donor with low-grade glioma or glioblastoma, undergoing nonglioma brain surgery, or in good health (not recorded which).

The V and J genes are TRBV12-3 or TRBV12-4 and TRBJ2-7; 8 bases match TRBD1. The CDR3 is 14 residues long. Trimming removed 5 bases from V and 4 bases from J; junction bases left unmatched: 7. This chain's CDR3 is CASSQPGQEYEQYF. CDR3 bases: TGTGCCAGCAGTCAGCCGGGACAGGAGTACGAGCAGTACTTC.

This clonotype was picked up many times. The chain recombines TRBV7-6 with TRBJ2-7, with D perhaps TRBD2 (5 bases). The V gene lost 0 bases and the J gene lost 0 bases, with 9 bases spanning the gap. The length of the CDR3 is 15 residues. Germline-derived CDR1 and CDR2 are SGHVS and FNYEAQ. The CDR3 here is CASSLADGISYEQYF. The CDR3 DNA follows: TGTGCCAGCAGCTTAGCGGACGGGATCTCCTACGAGCAGTACTTC.

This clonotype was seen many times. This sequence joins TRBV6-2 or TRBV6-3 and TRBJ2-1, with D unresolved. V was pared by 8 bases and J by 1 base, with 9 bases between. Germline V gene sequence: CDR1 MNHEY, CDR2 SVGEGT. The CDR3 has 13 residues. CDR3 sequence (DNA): TGTGCCAGCCAAGACTTTTCCTACAATGAGCAGTTCTTC. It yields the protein CASQDFSYNEQFF.

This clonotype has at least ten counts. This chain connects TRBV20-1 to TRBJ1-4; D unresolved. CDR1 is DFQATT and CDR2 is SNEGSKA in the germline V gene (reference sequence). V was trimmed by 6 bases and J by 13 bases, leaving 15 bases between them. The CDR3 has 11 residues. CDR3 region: CSAGSAGRLFF. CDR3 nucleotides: TGCAGTGCAGGTTCTGCGGGGAGACTGTTTTTT.

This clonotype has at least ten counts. Here the CDR3 reads CASSSRTSGSQYEQYF. CDR3 bases: TGTGCCAGCAGCTCCAGGACTAGCGGGAGTCAGTACGAGCAGTACTTC. The chain uses TRBV7-2 and TRBJ2-7; 13 bases are a match to TRBD2. Per germline, CDR1 SGHTA and CDR2 FQGNSA. The CDR3 covers 16 residues. The V and J ends lost 4 bases and 4 bases, in that order; junction bases with no gene match: 7.

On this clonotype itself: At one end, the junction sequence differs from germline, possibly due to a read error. The CDR3 DNA reads as TGTGCCACCAGTGATTTGCGTTATCCCTTTATAGGTGAGAAGTTCTTC. Residues: CATSDLRYPFIGEKFF. The chain combines TRBV24-1 with TRBJ2-1; no clear D gene. The CDR3 extends over 16 amino acids. The germline V gene has CDR1 KGHDR and CDR2 SFDVKD.

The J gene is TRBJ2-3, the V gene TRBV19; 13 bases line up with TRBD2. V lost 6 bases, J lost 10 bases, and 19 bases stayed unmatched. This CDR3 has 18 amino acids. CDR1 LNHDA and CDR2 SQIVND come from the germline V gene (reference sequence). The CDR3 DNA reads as TGTGCCAGTAGACCACCCTCCGGGACTAGCGGGACGGACCGGGCGCAGTATTTT. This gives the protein CASRPPSGTSGTDRAQYF.

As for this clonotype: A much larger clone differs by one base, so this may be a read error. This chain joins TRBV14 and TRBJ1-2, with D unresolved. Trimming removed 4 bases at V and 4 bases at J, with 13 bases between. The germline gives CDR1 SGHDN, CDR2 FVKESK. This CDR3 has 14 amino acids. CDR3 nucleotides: TGTGCCAGCAGCCTGGGTGGCAGCACCTATGGCTACACCTTC. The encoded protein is CASSLGGSTYGYTF.

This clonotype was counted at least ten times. The CDR3 protein is CSAQGEVSNQPQHF. CDR3 DNA: TGCAGTGCCCAGGGGGAGGTTAGCAATCAGCCCCAGCATTTT. The chain joins TRBV20-1 to TRBJ1-5; TRBD1 matches 7 bases. The CDR3 consists of 14 residues. The trim removed 6 bases at V and 0 bases at J, leaving 5 bases unmatched. CDR1 DFQATT and CDR2 SNEGSKA come from the germline V gene (reference sequence).

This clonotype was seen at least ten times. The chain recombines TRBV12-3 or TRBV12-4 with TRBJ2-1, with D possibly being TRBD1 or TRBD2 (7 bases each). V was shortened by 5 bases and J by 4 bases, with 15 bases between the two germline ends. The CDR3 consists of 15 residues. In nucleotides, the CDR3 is TGTGCCAGCAGTGGGAGGGACAGAGTTTACAATGAGCAGTTCTTC. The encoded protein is CASSGRDRVYNEQFF.

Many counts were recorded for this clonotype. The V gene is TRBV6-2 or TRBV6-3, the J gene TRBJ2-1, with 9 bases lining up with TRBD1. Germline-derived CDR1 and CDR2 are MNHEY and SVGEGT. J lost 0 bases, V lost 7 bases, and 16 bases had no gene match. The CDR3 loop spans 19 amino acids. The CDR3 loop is CASTDPGQGHGGSYNEQFF. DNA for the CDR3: TGTGCCAGCACCGATCCGGGACAGGGTCATGGGGGCTCCTACAATGAGCAGTTCTTC.

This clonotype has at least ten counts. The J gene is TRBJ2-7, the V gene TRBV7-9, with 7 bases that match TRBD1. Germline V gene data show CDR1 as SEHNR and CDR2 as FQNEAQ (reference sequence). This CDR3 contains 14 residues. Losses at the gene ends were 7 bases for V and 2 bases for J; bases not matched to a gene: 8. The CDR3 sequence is CASTLGTAPYEQYF. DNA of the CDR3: TGTGCCAGCACCCTAGGGACAGCACCCTACGAGCAGTACTTC.

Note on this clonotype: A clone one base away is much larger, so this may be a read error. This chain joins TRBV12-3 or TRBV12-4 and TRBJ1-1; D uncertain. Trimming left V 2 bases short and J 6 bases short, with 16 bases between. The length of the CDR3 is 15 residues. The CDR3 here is CASSLQLGVRSEAFF. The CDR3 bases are TGTGCCAGCAGTTTACAGCTTGGCGTCCGATCTGAAGCTTTCTTT.

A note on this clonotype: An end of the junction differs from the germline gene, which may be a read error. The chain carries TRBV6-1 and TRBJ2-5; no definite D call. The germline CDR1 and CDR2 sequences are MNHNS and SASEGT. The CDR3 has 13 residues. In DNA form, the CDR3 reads TGTGCCATCAGTGGTGTCCTGCAAGAGACCCAGTACTTC. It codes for CAISGVLQETQYF.

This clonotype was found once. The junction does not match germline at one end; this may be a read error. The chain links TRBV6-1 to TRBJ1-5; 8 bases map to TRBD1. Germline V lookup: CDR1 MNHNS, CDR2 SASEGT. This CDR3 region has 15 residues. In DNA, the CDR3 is TGTGCCAGTGACTTAGGCCAGGGGGCGGATCAGCACCAGCATTTT. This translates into CASDLGQGADQHQHF.

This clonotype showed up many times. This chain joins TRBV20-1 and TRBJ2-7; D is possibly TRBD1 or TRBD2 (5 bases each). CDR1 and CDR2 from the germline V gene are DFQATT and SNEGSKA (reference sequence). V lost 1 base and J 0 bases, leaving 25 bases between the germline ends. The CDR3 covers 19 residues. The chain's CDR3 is CSARGRGRGTDISSYEQYF. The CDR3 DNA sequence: TGCAGTGCTAGAGGTCGGGGAAGAGGGACGGACATTTCCTCCTACGAGCAGTACTTC.

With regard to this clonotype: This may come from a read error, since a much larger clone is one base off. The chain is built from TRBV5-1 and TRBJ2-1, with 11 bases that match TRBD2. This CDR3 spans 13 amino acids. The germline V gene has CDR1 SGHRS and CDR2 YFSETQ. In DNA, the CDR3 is TGCGCCAGCAGCACGACTAGCGGGATGATCCAGTTGTTC. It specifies CASSTTSGMIQLF. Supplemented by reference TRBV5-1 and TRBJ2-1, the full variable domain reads KAGVTQTPRYLIKTRGQQVTLSCSPISGHRSVSWYQQTPGQGLQFLFEYFSETQRNKGNFPGRFSGRQFSNSRSEMNVSTLELGDSALYLCASSTTSGMIQLFGPGTRLTVL.

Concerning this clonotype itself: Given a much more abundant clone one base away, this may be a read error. The CDR3 DNA is TGTGCCAGCAGTGCGCGACAGGGGGCAGATAAGCAGTATTTT. Translation: CASSARQGADKQYF. The chain employs TRBV12-3 or TRBV12-4 and TRBJ2-3; 10 nucleotides match TRBD1. The CDR3 has 14 residues.

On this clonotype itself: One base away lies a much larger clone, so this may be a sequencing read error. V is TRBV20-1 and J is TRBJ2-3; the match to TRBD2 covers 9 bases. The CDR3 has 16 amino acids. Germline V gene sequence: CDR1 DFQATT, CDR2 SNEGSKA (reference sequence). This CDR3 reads CSARPGNSGSTGTQYF. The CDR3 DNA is TGCAGTGCTAGACCCGGTAATAGCGGGAGCACAGGTACGCAGTATTTT.

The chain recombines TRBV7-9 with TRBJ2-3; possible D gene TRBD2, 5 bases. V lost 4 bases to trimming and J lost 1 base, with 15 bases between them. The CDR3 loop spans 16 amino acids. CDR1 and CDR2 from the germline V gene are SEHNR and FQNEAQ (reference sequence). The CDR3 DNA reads TGTGCCAGCAGCTCGACCTTCTTGCGGGGCACAGATACGCAGTATTTT. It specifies CASSSTFLRGTDTQYF.

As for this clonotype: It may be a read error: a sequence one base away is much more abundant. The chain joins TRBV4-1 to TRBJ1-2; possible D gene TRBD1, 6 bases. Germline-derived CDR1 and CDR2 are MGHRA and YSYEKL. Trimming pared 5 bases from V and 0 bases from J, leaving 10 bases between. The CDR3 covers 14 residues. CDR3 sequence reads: CASSVQGTNYGYTF. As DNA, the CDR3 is TGCGCCAGCAGCGTACAGGGCACTAACTATGGCTACACCTTC.

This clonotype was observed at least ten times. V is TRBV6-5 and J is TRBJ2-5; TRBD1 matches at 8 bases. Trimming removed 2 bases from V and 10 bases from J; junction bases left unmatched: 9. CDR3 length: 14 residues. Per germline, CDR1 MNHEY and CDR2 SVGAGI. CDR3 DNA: TGTGCCAGCAGTTACCTCACAGGGGGGACGGACCAGTACTTC. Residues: CASSYLTGGTDQYF.

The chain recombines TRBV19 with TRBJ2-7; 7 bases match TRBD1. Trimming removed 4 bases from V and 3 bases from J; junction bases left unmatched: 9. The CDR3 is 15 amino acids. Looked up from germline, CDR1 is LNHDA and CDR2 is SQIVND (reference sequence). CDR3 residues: CASSTRQGIVYEQYF. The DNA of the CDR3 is TGTGCCAGTAGTACCAGACAGGGAATAGTCTACGAGCAGTACTTC.

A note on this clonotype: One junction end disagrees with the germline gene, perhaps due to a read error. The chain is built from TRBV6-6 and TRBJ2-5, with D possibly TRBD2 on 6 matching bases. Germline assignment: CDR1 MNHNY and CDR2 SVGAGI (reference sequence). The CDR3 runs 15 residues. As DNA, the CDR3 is TGTGCCGGCAGTTACTTGATAGGAGGGCAAGAGGCCCAGTACTTC. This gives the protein CAGSYLIGGQEAQYF.